This T cell receptor beta chain was sequenced in a study of blood T cells in healthy people across ages. A second PCR of roughly 7 to 11 cycles used a sample-barcoded 5' primer and a J-beta primer mix. Each CDR3 protein is one row after TCRdb ran MiXCR on the 5' RACE reads. The table has 700,000 to 900,000 distinct CDR3 sequences, around 24% seen once. This CDR3 spans 17 amino acids. The germline gives CDR1 SEHNR, CDR2 FQNEAQ (reference sequence). J gave up 0 bases and V 4 bases, and 10 bases lay outside the gene matches. This clonotype was detected only a few times. Its matching antigen is unknown. Overall study findings and caveats: Aged donors had fewer naive CD4+ cells and lower diversity than long-lived donors. Roughly linear age-related decline in beta diversity appeared, significant by age around 36.

This same sample was also taken into another study, of T cells of mothers and their children.

The clonotype comes from a boy between 10 and 17 years old in good health. This chain joins TRBV7-9 and TRBJ1-2, with 8 bases that match TRBD1. The sequencing sample was made of blood. In nucleotides, the CDR3 is TGTGCCAGCAGCTCCACCCGGGACAGGCTCGCTAACTATGGCTACACCTTC. It codes for CASSSTRDRLANYGYTF.